The present T cell receptor beta chain was sequenced within a study of T cell clonotyping in hematopoietic cell transplantation. Method: immunoSEQ multiplex PCR; TCRdb's copy keeps in-frame clones and lacks some. The table shows about 6,200 clones, with approximately 80% occurring only once. With respect to this clone: What it recognizes is unknown.

Samples: about 28 days before transplant, then days 30, 100 and 180 after. The CDR3 is 16 amino acids. Germline assignment: CDR1 MNHEY and CDR2 SVGAGI. Deletions cut 2 bases from V and 0 bases from J, with 12 bases between. Study findings and constraints: At the given depth, recipient repertoires were over 95% de novo clonotypes.

The receptor was isolated from a female patient under 45 who had an allogeneic stem cell transplant, so the T cells may come from the graft donor. Some clones in this sample may be carry-over from other donors' samples. V gene TRBV6-5 combines with J gene TRBJ2-3, with D possibly TRBD2 on 7 matching bases. The sequenced sample was PBMCs, obtained 100 days after allogeneic stem cell transplant. In nucleotides, the CDR3 is TGTGCCAGCAGTTACAGGGGGGGGACCAGCACAGATACGCAGTATTTT. It translates to CASSYRGGTSTDTQYF.